The 32 T cell receptor beta chains listed next were all sequenced from one sample in a study of metastatic and nonmetastatic thyroid tumors. No patient received treatment before thyroid surgery. TCRdb re-called the PCR reads via MiXCR. Of about 85,000 clones listed, 8.6% are singletons. Sequencing input: blood. These receptors all come from a female donor with papillary thyroid cancer or a benign thyroid nodule (not recorded which). Some clones in this sample may be carry-over from other donors' samples.

This clone occurred many times. The chain employs TRBV14 and TRBJ1-2; possibly TRBD1 for D (5 bases). The CDR3 is 16 amino acids. V shed 1 base and J shed 3 bases, with 15 bases lying between them. In germline, CDR1 is SGHDN, CDR2 FVKESK. CDR3 protein: CASSQARGRGYYGYTF. CDR3 nucleotide sequence: TGTGCCAGCAGCCAAGCCCGGGGCCGGGGGTACTATGGCTACACCTTC.

The chain has TRBV12-5 and TRBJ1-3; D may be TRBD1 (5 bases). The germline V gene has CDR1 LGHNT and CDR2 FRNRAP. This CDR3 spans 19 amino acids. Between the trimmed V and J ends, which lost 2 bases and 0 bases, there was a span of 20 bases. This chain's CDR3 is CASGLSILVGGFSGNTIYF. CDR3 nucleotide sequence: TGTGCTAGTGGTTTGTCCATCCTGGTGGGGGGTTTCTCTGGAAACACCATATATTTT. Using reference TRBV12-5 and TRBJ1-3 for the parts outside the CDR3, the full variable domain is DARVTQTPRHKVTEMGQEVTMRCQPILGHNTVFWYRQTMMQGLELLAYFRNRAPLDDSGMPKDRFSAEMPDATLATLKIQPSEPRDSAVYFCASGLSILVGGFSGNTIYFGEGSWLTVV.

This clone occurred many times. This chain uses TRBV4-1 with TRBJ2-5, with D tentatively TRBD1 (5 bases). V shed 5 bases and J shed 1 base, with 8 bases lying between them. Germline V gives CDR1 MGHRA, CDR2 YSYEKL. CDR3 size: 13 residues. CDR3 nucleotides: TGCGCCAGCAGCGGTGGGGCCCAAGAGACCCAGTACTTC. This codes for CASSGGAQETQYF.

The rearrangement joins TRBV5-6 to TRBJ2-3; D perhaps matches TRBD2 (5 bases). V was cut by 2 bases and J by 2 bases, with 9 bases left in between. This CDR3 has 14 amino acids. CDR1 is SGHDT, CDR2 YYEEEE, per germline. CDR3 protein: CASSFGVSTDTQYF. CDR3 nucleotide sequence: TGTGCCAGCAGCTTCGGGGTTTCCACAGATACGCAGTATTTT. Drawing the rest from reference TRBV5-6 and TRBJ2-3, the complete variable domain is DAGVTQSPTHLIKTRGQQVTLRCSPKSGHDTVSWYQQALGQGPQFIFQYYEEEERQRGNFPDRFSGHQFPNYSSELNVNALLLGDSALYLCASSFGVSTDTQYFGPGTRLTVL.

This clone was recorded many times. This chain connects TRBV7-6 to TRBJ2-7; no clear D gene. CDR3 length: 14 residues. Germline loops: CDR1 SGHVS, CDR2 FNYEAQ. V was trimmed by 5 bases and J by 3 bases, leaving 14 bases between them. CDR3 coding DNA: TGTGCCAGCAGCCCCACACCGAGTAGCTACGAGCAGTACTTC. This codes for CASSPTPSSYEQYF. The variable domain in full, with the rest retrieved from reference TRBV7-6 and TRBJ2-7, is GAGVSQSPRYKVTKRGQDVALRCDPISGHVSLYWYRQALGQGPEFLTYFNYEAQQDKSGLPNDRFSAERPEGSISTLTIQRTEQRDSAMYRCASSPTPSSYEQYFGPGTRLTVT.

This clone came up many times. The chain combines TRBV6-1 with TRBJ2-3, with D maybe TRBD2 (6 bases). The germline V gene has CDR1 MNHNS and CDR2 SASEGT. CDR3 length: 14 residues. Deletions cut 8 bases from V and 2 bases from J, with 14 bases between. The CDR3 protein is CASGGLQATDTQYF. Written as DNA, the CDR3 is TGTGCCAGCGGGGGACTCCAAGCCACAGATACGCAGTATTTT.

This clone was observed a single time. This chain links TRBV9 with TRBJ2-5; the D gene could be TRBD1 or TRBD2 (6 bases each). CDR3 length: 15 amino acids. The germline V gene has CDR1 SGDLS and CDR2 YYNGEE. V gave up 4 bases and J gave up 5 bases, with 18 bases separating them. This CDR3 reads CASSSGAQGMETQYF. The CDR3 DNA reads TGTGCCAGCAGCTCGGGGGCTCAGGGGATGGAGACCCAGTACTTC.

Only a few counts were recorded for this clone. The chain has TRBV6-1 and TRBJ2-7; 14 bases line up with TRBD2. Losses at the gene ends were 7 bases for V and 0 bases for J; bases not matched to a gene: 11. Germline CDR1 reads MNHNS; CDR2 reads SASEGT. The CDR3 has 18 residues. Here the CDR3 reads CASIEPLTSGGGSYEQYF. Written as DNA, the CDR3 is TGTGCCAGCATTGAGCCATTGACTAGCGGGGGGGGCTCCTACGAGCAGTACTTC.

This clone was seen only a few times. This rearrangement joins TRBV15 to TRBJ2-7, with a tentative D call TRBD1 (6 bases). V shed 1 base and J shed 3 bases, with 10 bases lying between them. The CDR3 has 14 amino acids. The germline gives CDR1 LNHNV, CDR2 YYDKDF (reference sequence). CDR3 DNA sequence: TGTGCCACCAGCAGAGGGCAGGGGAACTACGAGCAGTACTTC. This translates into CATSRGQGNYEQYF.

This clone was seen many times. The V and J genes are TRBV6-4 and TRBJ2-1; D may be TRBD1 (6 bases). Trimming cost V 5 bases and J 8 bases, with 13 bases left between them. Germline lookup yields CDR1 MRHNA and CDR2 SNTAGT. The length of the CDR3 is 13 residues. CDR3 DNA sequence: TGTGCCAGCAGTTCGGACAGTCGGGATGAGCAGTTCTTC. It yields the protein CASSSDSRDEQFF.

This clone has a count of ten or more. Other nucleotide sequences from this sample produce the same CDR3. The rearrangement links TRBV12-3 or TRBV12-4 to TRBJ2-7; D is unclear. This CDR3 spans 12 amino acids. V lost 8 bases to trimming and J lost 6 bases, with 14 bases between them. CDR3 in DNA: TGTGCCAGCTCTTTTCCGGGTGGCGAGCAGTACTTC. This encodes CASSFPGGEQYF.

This sequence joins TRBV12-3 or TRBV12-4 and TRBJ1-4; possibly TRBD1 for D (5 bases). This CDR3 region has 16 residues. V lost 5 bases to trimming and J lost 7 bases, with 20 bases between them. CDR3 region: CASSPRDASRGEKLFF. In DNA form, the CDR3 reads TGTGCCAGCAGTCCCCGGGACGCAAGCCGCGGTGAAAAACTGTTTTTT.

The sample holds a few counts of this clone. The rearrangement joins TRBV11-2 to TRBJ2-2; D is unresolved. V was shortened by 3 bases and J by 2 bases, with 10 bases between the two germline ends. Germline V gene sequence: CDR1 SGHAT, CDR2 FQNNGV. CDR3 length: 15 amino acids. The CDR3 here is CASSFSRVNTGELFF. CDR3 DNA sequence: TGTGCCAGCAGCTTTTCTCGGGTTAACACCGGGGAGCTGTTTTTT.

This clone was counted at least ten times. V is TRBV4-1 and J is TRBJ1-6; D is undetermined. The V end was cut by 0 bases, the J end by 10 bases, with 13 bases between. Germline-derived CDR1 and CDR2 are MGHRA and YSYEKL. This CDR3 spans 15 amino acids. The CDR3 DNA reads as TGCGCCAGCAGCCAAGATTTCGGATTCGGGTCACCCCTCCACTTT. This sequence encodes CASSQDFGFGSPLHF.

In this sample, this clone turned up a few times. The V call is TRBV12-3 or TRBV12-4, the J call TRBJ2-3; maybe TRBD1 (6 bases). Trimming pared 3 bases from V and 3 bases from J, leaving 19 bases between. This CDR3 is built from 17 residues. The CDR3 sequence is CASSFGSGGGGTDTQYF. In DNA form, the CDR3 reads TGTGCCAGCAGTTTTGGAAGTGGGGGCGGTGGGACAGATACGCAGTATTTT.

This clone occurred a few times. A much larger clone lies a single base off, so this may be a read error. The rearrangement uses TRBV6-1 and TRBJ2-5, with D perhaps matching TRBD2 (6 bases). Germline V CDR1 and CDR2: MNHNS, SASEGT. The CDR3 length is 12 residues. The CDR3: CASSLQRENQYF. CDR3 coding DNA: TGTGCCAGCAGTCTTCAACGGGAGAACCAGTACTTC.

This clone was recorded many times. CDR3 protein: CASSARRGGGDTQYF. Here the CDR3 DNA reads TGTGCCAGCAGTGCTAGGCGGGGTGGAGGAGATACGCAGTATTTT. This chain uses TRBV6-1 with TRBJ2-3, with D possibly being TRBD2 (6 bases). This CDR3 spans 15 amino acids. V gave up 4 bases and J gave up 5 bases, with 16 bases separating them. CDR1 is MNHNS, CDR2 SASEGT, per germline.

Many counts were recorded for this clone. This chain joins TRBV15 and TRBJ2-7; no firm D call. V shed 1 base and J shed 2 bases, with 9 bases lying between them. Looked up from germline, CDR1 is LNHNV and CDR2 is YYDKDF (reference sequence). The CDR3 covers 14 residues. The CDR3 DNA sequence: TGTGCCACCAGCAGAGCCGAAGGTGCCTACGAGCAGTACTTC. Translating gives CATSRAEGAYEQYF.

About this clone: This may be a read error, as it is one base from a much larger clone. The sample carries other DNA sequences with the same CDR3. This rearrangement joins TRBV20-1 to TRBJ1-1; a weak D match, TRBD1 (5 bases). CDR1 and CDR2 from the germline V gene are DFQATT and SNEGSKA (reference sequence). The CDR3 contains 12 residues. CDR3 residues: CSARLRETEAFF. The DNA for the CDR3 is TGCAGTGCTAGGCTCAGGGAAACTGAAGCCTTCTTT.

This clone appeared many times. The J gene is TRBJ2-2, the V gene TRBV2, with D uncertain. Germline V gene lookup returns CDR1 SNHLY and CDR2 FYNNEI. This CDR3 is built from 13 residues. V was cut by 7 bases and J by 5 bases, with 11 bases left in between. The CDR3 bases are TGTGCCAGCACCTTGTTTGAAACCGGGGAGCTGTTTTTT. Translation: CASTLFETGELFF.

The chain has TRBV9 and TRBJ1-2, with 11 bases fitting TRBD1. Germline loops: CDR1 SGDLS, CDR2 YYNGEE. The V and J ends lost 0 bases and 5 bases, in that order; junction bases with no gene match: 9. This CDR3 is built from 17 residues. CDR3: CASSVGTGGDPWYGYTF. The CDR3 DNA follows: TGTGCCAGCAGCGTAGGGACAGGGGGCGACCCTTGGTATGGCTACACCTTC.

This clone was seen repeatedly, ten times or more. The chain combines TRBV19 with TRBJ1-6; D not resolved. V lost 5 bases, J lost 7 bases, and 15 bases lay in between. This CDR3 is 15 amino acids long. Germline values: CDR1 LNHDA, CDR2 SQIVND (reference sequence). DNA of the CDR3: TGTGCCAGTAGTCCCGCTGGACGGAAGAATTCACCCCTCCACTTT. As protein: CASSPAGRKNSPLHF.

This clone came up many times. The same CDR3 can be traced to other DNA sequences in this sample. The J gene is TRBJ2-5, the V gene TRBV9; D unresolved. Germline-derived CDR1 and CDR2 are SGDLS and YYNGEE. The CDR3 has 12 residues. The ends were cut back, 3 bases at V and 6 bases at J, with 9 bases in the middle. The CDR3 is CASSAESQTQYF. DNA of the CDR3: TGTGCCAGCAGCGCCGAGTCGCAGACCCAGTACTTC.

This clone came up many times. The sample contains more than one DNA sequence encoding this CDR3. The chain has TRBV7-2 and TRBJ2-7; possible D gene TRBD2, 5 bases. CDR3 size: 15 residues. V shed 1 base and J shed 2 bases, with 12 bases lying between them. CDR1 is SGHTA and CDR2 is FQGNSA in the germline V gene. The CDR3 spells CASSLDRTPTYEQYF. As DNA, the CDR3 is TGTGCCAGCAGCTTAGACCGGACTCCAACCTACGAGCAGTACTTC.

This clone was counted ten times or more. The chain couples TRBV28 to TRBJ1-1, with D hard to call. V lost 6 bases to trimming and J lost 0 bases, with 8 bases between them. The length of the CDR3 is 13 residues. CDR1 and CDR2 from the germline V gene are MDHEN and SYDVKM. The CDR3 DNA reads as TGTGCCAGCAGCTCTTATTTGAACACTGAAGCTTTCTTT. Its translation is CASSSYLNTEAFF.

This clone was detected only a few times. Here the CDR3 DNA reads TGCAGCGTTGTGTTCCGGAACAGACCACAAGAGACCCAGTACTTC. Its translation is CSVVFRNRPQETQYF. The chain joins TRBV29-1 to TRBJ2-5; unclear D gene. Germline V gives CDR1 SQVTM, CDR2 ANQGSEA. Trimming removed 4 bases at V and 2 bases at J, with 17 bases between. This CDR3 contains 15 residues.

This clone was recorded many times. V usage is TRBV2 and J usage is TRBJ2-7, with D maybe TRBD1 (5 bases). CDR1 is SNHLY, CDR2 FYNNEI, per germline. Trimming took 0 bases from V and 1 from J, leaving 10 bases between them. The CDR3 is 15 residues long. Here the CDR3 reads CASSEALKGSYEQYF. The CDR3 DNA reads TGTGCCAGCAGTGAAGCGCTAAAGGGGTCCTACGAGCAGTACTTC.

This clone was observed a handful of times. Since a much larger clone is just one base distant, this may be a read error. The chain employs TRBV11-2 and TRBJ2-3; 8 nucleotides match TRBD2. The germline gives CDR1 SGHAT, CDR2 FQNNGV. The CDR3 has 15 residues. The CDR3 protein is CAGSGRLVSTDTQYF. Here the CDR3 DNA reads TGTGCCGGCAGCGGGAGACTAGTGAGCACAGATACGCAGTATTTT.

This chain's CDR3 is CAISGTGGTEAFF. The CDR3, as DNA: TGTGCCATCAGCGGGACAGGGGGGACTGAAGCTTTCTTT. The chain is built from TRBV10-3 and TRBJ1-1; 11 nucleotides line up with TRBD1. Germline V gene sequence: CDR1 ENHRY, CDR2 SYGVKD. The trim removed 6 bases at V and 5 bases at J, leaving 2 bases unmatched. The CDR3 is made up of 13 amino acids.

Many counts were recorded for this clone. Here the CDR3 DNA reads TGTGCCAGTAGTATTAGGGGTAGGGGCACTGAAGCTTTCTTT. It is translated as CASSIRGRGTEAFF. This chain links TRBV19 with TRBJ1-1, with D perhaps matching TRBD1 (5 bases). Germline assignment: CDR1 LNHDA and CDR2 SQIVND (reference sequence). This CDR3 contains 14 residues. The V gene lost 3 bases and the J gene lost 4 bases, with 12 bases spanning the gap.

J is TRBJ1-1 and V is TRBV19, with D perhaps matching TRBD1 (5 bases). This CDR3 comprises 13 residues. With 8 bases removed from V and 0 bases from J, the gap between germline ends came to 10 bases. The germline V gene has CDR1 LNHDA and CDR2 SQIVND (reference sequence). The CDR3 spells CASGGRVNTEAFF. The CDR3 nucleotides are TGTGCCAGTGGGGGACGGGTGAACACTGAAGCTTTCTTT.

This clone was picked up many times. The rearrangement joins TRBV28 to TRBJ1-5; TRBD1 is a possible D gene (6 bases). The CDR3 totals 14 residues. V lost 6 bases and J lost 0, with 9 bases in between. Germline loops: CDR1 MDHEN, CDR2 SYDVKM. The CDR3 region has the DNA TGTGCCAGCAGGGGACATTATAGCAATCAGCCCCAGCATTTT. Protein: CASRGHYSNQPQHF.